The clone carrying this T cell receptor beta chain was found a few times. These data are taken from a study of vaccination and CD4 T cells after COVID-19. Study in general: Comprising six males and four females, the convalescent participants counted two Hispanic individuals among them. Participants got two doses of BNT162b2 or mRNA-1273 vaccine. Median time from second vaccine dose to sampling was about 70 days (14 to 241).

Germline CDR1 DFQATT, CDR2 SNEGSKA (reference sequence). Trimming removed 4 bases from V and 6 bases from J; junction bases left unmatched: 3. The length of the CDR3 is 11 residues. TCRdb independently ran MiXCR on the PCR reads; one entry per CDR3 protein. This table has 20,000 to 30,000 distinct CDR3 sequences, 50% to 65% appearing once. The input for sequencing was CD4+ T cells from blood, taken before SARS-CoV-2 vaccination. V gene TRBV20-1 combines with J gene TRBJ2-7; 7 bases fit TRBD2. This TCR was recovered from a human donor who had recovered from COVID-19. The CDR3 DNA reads TGCAGTGCTACTAGCGGAACCGAGCAGTACTTC. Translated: CSATSGTEQYF.